The T cell receptor beta chain under discussion was sequenced for a study of cytomegalovirus exposure and HLA in healthy donors. Broader study findings: The authors later found HLA-associated TCR beta chains more clonally expanded than equally common others. Specificity for CMV antigens was confirmed in vitro for a few of the CMV-associated chains.

As for this clone: The antigen remains unidentified.

Primers: 60 Vbeta forward and 13 Jbeta reverse. Here immunoSEQ multiplex PCR was the method, and the copy in TCRdb shows in-frame clones only, minus some. The top ten clones hold over 1% of a sample with about 190,000 clones, around 87% of them seen once. Healthy bone marrow donors supplied every sample. Trimming cost V 4 bases and J 3 bases; bases outside gene matches: 11. Germline V gives CDR1 MGHRA, CDR2 YSYEKL. The CDR3 contains 16 residues. The chain recombines TRBV4-1 with TRBJ2-7; TRBD1 agrees at 8 bases. The receptor comes from a man younger than 40 in good health and CMV-seronegative. Sequenced input: PBMCs. DNA for the CDR3: TGCGCCAGCAGCCCACAGGGGGGAGTCCCGTACTACGAGCAGTACTTC. It encodes CASSPQGGVPYYEQYF.